These 19 T cell receptor beta chains originate from one sample sequenced in a study of read filtering for tumor transcriptome and immune sequencing. Molecular barcoded adaptors covering alpha/delta and beta/gamma chains were used on roughly 400 ng RNA. TCRdb reprocessed the reads via MiXCR and lists one record per CDR3 protein. Among tens of thousands of distinct CDR3 sequences, nearly 20% were seen once, and the ten largest hold over 13%. The sample comprised a population of CD138-negative cells sorted from bone marrow. These receptors came from a donor over 35 with multiple myeloma.

This clonotype was seen only a few times. The chain is built from TRBV11-3 and TRBJ2-2; no clear D gene. Trimming left V 3 bases short and J 3 bases short, with 8 bases between. CDR3 length: 14 residues. CDR1 and CDR2 (germline): SGHNT, YENEEA. The CDR3 coding sequence is TGTGCCAGCAGCTTGCGGCAGGACACCGGGGAGCTGTTTTTT. Translation: CASSLRQDTGELFF.

This clonotype was counted many times. The chain is built from TRBV5-1 and TRBJ2-1, with 8 bases matching TRBD2. CDR1 and CDR2 from the germline V gene are SGHRS and YFSETQ. The CDR3 runs 16 residues. Germline trimming cut 4 bases from V and 1 base from J; bases unmatched to any gene: 7. CDR3 loop: CASSRIERGSYNEQFF. CDR3 bases: TGCGCCAGCAGCCGGATTGAGCGGGGGTCCTACAATGAGCAGTTCTTC.

Comments on this clonotype: This sequence may be a read error, since a much larger clone differs from it by one base. J is TRBJ2-1 and V is TRBV3-1, with D possibly TRBD1 on 6 matching bases. The length of the CDR3 is 13 residues. V shed 2 bases and J shed 13 bases, with 15 bases lying between them. In germline, CDR1 is LGHDT, CDR2 YNNKEL (reference sequence). The CDR3 coding sequence is TGTGCCAGCAGCCAATCGACAGGTCTGTTCCAGTTCTTC. As protein: CASSQSTGLFQFF.

This clonotype was found many times. V and J are TRBV10-3 and TRBJ2-5; the D call may be TRBD1 or TRBD2 (5 bases each). Per germline, CDR1 ENHRY and CDR2 SYGVKD. This CDR3 is built from 11 residues. The V gene lost 8 bases and the J gene lost 6 bases, with 10 bases spanning the gap. Here the CDR3 reads CAIGDEKTQYF. The CDR3 DNA is TGTGCCATCGGGGACGAAAAGACCCAGTACTTC.

This clonotype was detected many times. CDR3 protein: CASSRQGGNQPQHF. CDR3 in DNA: TGTGCCAGCAGCAGACAGGGGGGCAATCAGCCCCAGCATTTT. The chain has TRBV9 and TRBJ1-5, with TRBD1 matching 9 bases. Germline V gives CDR1 SGDLS, CDR2 YYNGEE. The CDR3 runs 14 residues. With V trimmed by 4 bases and J by 2 bases, 1 base remained unmatched.

This clonotype came up many times. This sequence joins TRBV19 and TRBJ2-2; 7 nucleotides line up with TRBD1. Germline loops: CDR1 LNHDA, CDR2 SQIVND (reference sequence). The CDR3 is made up of 14 amino acids. V gave up 6 bases and J gave up 5 bases; unmatched junction bases: 6. CDR3 amino acids: CASRTGEPTGELFF. The CDR3 bases are TGTGCCAGTAGAACAGGGGAGCCGACCGGGGAGCTGTTTTTT.

In its sample, this clonotype was seen many times. V gene TRBV4-2 combines with J gene TRBJ2-5; D is perhaps TRBD1 (5 bases). Trimming removed 0 bases at V and 7 bases at J, with 15 bases between. Germline values: CDR1 LGHNA, CDR2 YNFKEQ. There are 15 residues in the CDR3. CDR3: CASSQDGIGVLTQYF. The CDR3, as DNA: TGTGCCAGCAGCCAAGATGGGATAGGGGTATTGACCCAGTACTTC.

This clonotype was counted ten times or more. The gene calls are TRBV9 and TRBJ2-2; tentative D call: TRBD1 (6 bases). The CDR3 contains 15 residues. The ends were cut back, 0 bases at V and 2 bases at J, with 8 bases in the middle. Germline CDR1 reads SGDLS; CDR2 reads YYNGEE. CDR3 sequence: CASSVAGQNTGELFF. The DNA for the CDR3 is TGTGCCAGCAGCGTAGCGGGACAAAACACCGGGGAGCTGTTTTTT.

Concerning this clonotype itself: Likely a read error: the CDR3 ends without its conserved phenylalanine or tryptophan. CDR3 coding DNA: TGCGCCAGCGGCCAAGAATGGGGGACCGGCTACGAGCAGTACCTC. This sequence encodes CASGQEWGTGYEQYL. V and J are TRBV4-1 and TRBJ2-7; D may be TRBD1 or TRBD2 (5 bases each). CDR1 is MGHRA, CDR2 YSYEKL, per germline. This CDR3 has 15 amino acids.

At least ten counts were recorded for this clonotype. The genes are TRBV7-3 and TRBJ2-5; TRBD2 matches at 10 bases. This CDR3 contains 15 residues. The trim removed 0 bases at V and 4 bases at J, leaving 2 bases unmatched. Germline values: CDR1 SGHTA, CDR2 FQGTGA. CDR3 protein: CASSLTGTSVETQYF. The CDR3 DNA follows: TGTGCCAGCAGCTTAACCGGGACTAGCGTAGAGACCCAGTACTTC. The variable domain in full, with the rest retrieved from reference TRBV7-3 and TRBJ2-5, is GAGVSQTPSNKVTEKGKYVELRCDPISGHTALYWYRQSLGQGPEFLIYFQGTGAADDSGLPNDRFFAVRPEGSVSTLKIQRTERGDSAVYLCASSLTGTSVETQYFGPGTRLLVL.

This clonotype was picked up many times. V and J are TRBV6-6 and TRBJ2-3, with D possibly TRBD1 on 5 matching bases. CDR1 is MNHNY, CDR2 SVGAGI, per germline (reference sequence). V shed 0 bases and J shed 0 bases, with 13 bases lying between them. CDR3 length: 17 amino acids. In DNA form, the CDR3 reads TGTGCCAGCAGTTACTCGAGACAGAACCCTAGCACAGATACGCAGTATTTT. Translation: CASSYSRQNPSTDTQYF.

This clonotype was recorded many times. The CDR3 coding sequence is TGTGCCATCAGTGAGCCCCTATTGGGGGGAGTACCAAATGAGCAGTTCTTC. Its protein product is CAISEPLLGGVPNEQFF. V is TRBV10-3 and J is TRBJ2-1; TRBD2 might be the D (6 bases). Germline loops: CDR1 ENHRY, CDR2 SYGVKD. CDR3 length: 17 amino acids. The ends were cut back, 2 bases at V and 7 bases at J, with 21 bases in the middle.

The genes are TRBV7-9 and TRBJ2-1; D remains unclear. The CDR3 spans 13 residues. CDR1 and CDR2 from the germline V gene are SEHNR and FQNEAQ (reference sequence). V lost 0 bases and J lost 10, with 10 bases in between. The CDR3 loop reads CASSLAESKEQFF. CDR3 DNA sequence: TGTGCCAGCAGCTTAGCGGAATCCAAAGAGCAGTTCTTC.

This clonotype was observed many times. The chain combines TRBV2 with TRBJ1-2; D might be TRBD1 (5 bases). The germline V gene has CDR1 SNHLY and CDR2 FYNNEI. Between the trimmed V and J ends, which lost 5 bases and 6 bases, there was a span of 13 bases. The CDR3 runs 13 residues. The CDR3 nucleotides read TGTGCCAGCAGTCCCCCAGGGTCAGATGGCTACACCTTC. It is translated as CASSPPGSDGYTF. The entire variable domain, with the rest obtained from reference TRBV2 and TRBJ1-2, is as follows: EPEVTQTPSHQVTQMGQEVILRCVPISNHLYFYWYRQILGQKVEFLVSFYNNEISEKSEIFDDQFSVERPDGSNFTLKIRSTKLEDSAMYFCASSPPGSDGYTFGSGTRLTVV.

A remark on this clonotype: A much larger clone is a single base away; this may be a read error. The V and J genes are TRBV11-2 and TRBJ2-3; a weak D match, TRBD2 (6 bases). Trimming shortened V by 2 bases and J by 4 bases, and 13 bases separated the two germline ends. CDR3 length: 15 residues. The germline CDR1 and CDR2 sequences are SGHAT and FQNNGV. Written as DNA, the CDR3 is TGTGCCAGCAGCTTAAAAGGGAGGCCCCCAGATACGCAGTATTTT. Translating it yields CASSLKGRPPDTQYF.

This clonotype has a count of ten or more. This chain links TRBV5-6 with TRBJ2-4; D unresolved. CDR3 length: 12 residues. CDR1 and CDR2 from the germline V gene are SGHDT and YYEEEE. V was trimmed by 6 bases and J by 1 base, leaving 5 bases between them. The CDR3 DNA follows: TGTGCCAGCAAATGGGCCAAAAACATTCAGTACTTC. Translation: CASKWAKNIQYF.

This clonotype came up many times. The chain couples TRBV6-2 or TRBV6-3 to TRBJ2-7; D gene ambiguous. Germline V gives CDR1 MNHEY, CDR2 SVGEGT. Between the trimmed V and J ends, which lost 6 bases and 6 bases, there was a span of 12 bases. CDR3 size: 12 residues. CDR3 in amino acids: CASSPTRFEQYF. For the CDR3, the DNA is TGTGCCAGCAGCCCCACGCGGTTCGAGCAGTACTTC.

The chain recombines TRBV7-9 with TRBJ1-5; D gene uncertain. The germline V gene has CDR1 SEHNR and CDR2 FQNEAQ (reference sequence). V lost 2 bases and J 3 bases, leaving 5 bases between the germline ends. CDR3 length: 13 amino acids. As DNA, the CDR3 is TGTGCCAGCAGCTTAACGGACAATCAGCCCCAGCATTTT. Translating gives CASSLTDNQPQHF.

The J gene is TRBJ2-1, the V gene TRBV19, with a possible D match to TRBD1 (5 bases). With 2 bases removed from V and 0 bases from J, the gap between germline ends came to 14 bases. The length of the CDR3 is 17 residues. Germline V lookup: CDR1 LNHDA, CDR2 SQIVND (reference sequence). The CDR3 is CASSIRQSLSSYNEQFF. The DNA for the CDR3 is TGTGCCAGTAGTATAAGACAGTCTCTTAGCTCCTACAATGAGCAGTTCTTC.